This T cell receptor (beta chain) derives from a study of OX40 agonist ivuxolimab in advanced cancers. The repertoire was sequenced with immunoSEQ multiplex PCR; TCRdb's copy has only in-frame clones and lacks some. The table has roughly 130,000 clones, roughly 95% seen once. The V end lost 6 bases, the J end lost 5 bases, and 14 bases lay between the germline ends. The CDR3 is 13 amino acids. Per the germline V gene, CDR1 is MRHNA and CDR2 is SNTAGT. The sequence was obtained from an adult with an advanced solid tumor such as melanoma, head and neck, liver or kidney cancer. Sequences were derived from CD4+ or CD8+ T cells sorted from blood, sampled in a trial of the OX40 agonist ivuxolimab. The rearrangement uses TRBV6-4 and TRBJ2-7; no firm D call. The DNA of the CDR3 is TGTGCCAGCAGGGAAGACATGCATCACGAGCAGTACTTC. This codes for CASREDMHHEQYF.